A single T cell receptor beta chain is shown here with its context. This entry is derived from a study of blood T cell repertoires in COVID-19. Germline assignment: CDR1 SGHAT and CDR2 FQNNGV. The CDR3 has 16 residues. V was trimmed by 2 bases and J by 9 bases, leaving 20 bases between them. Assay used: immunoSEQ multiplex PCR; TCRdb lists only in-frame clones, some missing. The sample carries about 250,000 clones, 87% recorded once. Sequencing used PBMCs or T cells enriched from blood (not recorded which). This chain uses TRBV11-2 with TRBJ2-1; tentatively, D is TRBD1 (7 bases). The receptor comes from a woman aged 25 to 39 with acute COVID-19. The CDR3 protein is CASSLRRGPRGSEQFF. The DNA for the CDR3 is TGTGCCAGCAGCTTAAGAAGGGGGCCCCGGGGGAGTGAGCAGTTCTTC.